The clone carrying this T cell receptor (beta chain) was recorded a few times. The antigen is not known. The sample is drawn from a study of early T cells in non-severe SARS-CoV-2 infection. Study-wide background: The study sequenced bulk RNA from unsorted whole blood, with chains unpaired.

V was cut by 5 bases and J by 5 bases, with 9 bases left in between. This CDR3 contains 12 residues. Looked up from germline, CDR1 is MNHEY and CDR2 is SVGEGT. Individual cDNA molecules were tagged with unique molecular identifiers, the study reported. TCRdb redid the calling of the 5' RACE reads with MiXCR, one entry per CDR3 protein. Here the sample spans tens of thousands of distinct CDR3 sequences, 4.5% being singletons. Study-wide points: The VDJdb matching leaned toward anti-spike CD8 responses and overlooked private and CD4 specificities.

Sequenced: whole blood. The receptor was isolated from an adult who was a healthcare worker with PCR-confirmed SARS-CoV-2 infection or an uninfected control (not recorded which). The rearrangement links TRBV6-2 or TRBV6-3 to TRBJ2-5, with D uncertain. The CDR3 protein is CASSTRLETQYF. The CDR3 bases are TGTGCCAGCAGTACCAGACTGGAGACCCAGTACTTC.